What follows is one TCR beta chain and its context. Antigen specificity is unknown. The data derive from a study of cytomegalovirus exposure and HLA in healthy donors. Sequenced by immunoSEQ multiplex PCR; TCRdb stores in-frame clones only, minus some. The data hold under 200,000 clones, with about 90% observed a single time. Per germline, CDR1 MNHEY and CDR2 SMNVEV (reference sequence). The CDR3 covers 12 residues. The germline V and J ends were trimmed by 5 bases and 2 bases, with 7 bases remaining between them. Study observations and caveats: Subsequent analysis showed first-cohort TCR clusters tending to co-occur in 120 validation repertoires.

The material sequenced was PBMCs. The chain recombines TRBV27 with TRBJ2-7; no clear D. The TCR sequence derives from a woman aged 25-40 years in good health and CMV-seronegative. The CDR3 loop is CASSPGPYEQYF. CDR3 nucleotides: TGTGCCAGCAGTCCTGGCCCCTACGAGCAGTACTTC.